A single sample is the source of the 28 T cell receptor beta chains below, sequenced in a study of PD-L1 blockade in urothelial cancer (TCRdb year 2017). The library was made by the immunoSEQ multiplex PCR assay. TCRdb stores this immuneACCESS table with in-frame sequences only. Part of the clones is absent; in the studies checked, under half of the shortfall reflects unresolved V genes, and no reason is known for the rest. This sample lists approximately 71,000 clones; roughly 89% were detected once. Less than 4% of the sample comes from the top ten. The specimen was PBMCs, collected around atezolizumab (anti-PD-L1) treatment. These TCRs come from a man in his fifties or sixties with urothelial cancer.

CDR3 nucleotides: TGCGCCAGCAGCTTGGGTGGACAGAGCTACGAGCAGTACTTC. This sequence encodes CASSLGGQSYEQYF. The genes are TRBV5-1 and TRBJ2-7; perhaps TRBD1 as D (6 bases). Germline values: CDR1 SGHRS, CDR2 YFSETQ. With 0 bases removed from V and 3 bases from J, the gap between germline ends came to 10 bases. This CDR3 region has 14 residues.

The gene calls are TRBV6-5 and TRBJ2-7; maybe TRBD2 (6 bases). V lost 10 bases, J lost 6 bases, and 19 bases lay in between. The CDR3 sequence is 13 residues long. The germline V gene has CDR1 MNHEY and CDR2 SVGAGI. CDR3 nucleotide sequence: TGTGCCACCCGAACGGGACTCCTCTTCGAGCAGTACTTC. Protein sequence: CATRTGLLFEQYF.

The chain recombines TRBV18 with TRBJ2-1, with 11 bases that match TRBD2. V was pared by 3 bases and J by 6 bases, with 1 base of the junction left unmatched. The V gene's germline CDR1 is KGHSH and CDR2 LQKENI. This CDR3 has 14 amino acids. The CDR3: CASSPTSGGNEQFF. The CDR3 DNA reads as TGTGCCAGCTCACCCACTAGCGGGGGCAATGAGCAGTTCTTC.

The chain combines TRBV11-3 with TRBJ2-5, with 7 bases matching TRBD2. Losses at the gene ends were 3 bases for V and 9 bases for J; bases not matched to a gene: 10. This CDR3 is 14 amino acids long. The germline V gene has CDR1 SGHNT and CDR2 YENEEA. This CDR3 is CASSLGEGSGAQYF. The CDR3, as DNA: TGTGCCAGCAGCTTGGGGGAGGGGTCGGGGGCCCAGTACTTC.

The chain carries TRBV5-1 and TRBJ1-1; 8 bases are a match to TRBD1. This CDR3 comprises 14 residues. Trimming removed 3 bases from V and 6 bases from J; junction bases left unmatched: 7. Germline CDR1 is SGHRS and CDR2 is YFSETQ. CDR3 amino acids: CASSSRTGLAEAFF. In DNA, the CDR3 is TGCGCCAGCAGCTCCCGGACAGGGCTCGCTGAAGCTTTCTTT. The full variable domain, with the rest looked up from reference TRBV5-1 and TRBJ1-1, is KAGVTQTPRYLIKTRGQQVTLSCSPISGHRSVSWYQQTPGQGLQFLFEYFSETQRNKGNFPGRFSGRQFSNSRSEMNVSTLELGDSALYLCASSSRTGLAEAFFGQGTRLTVV.

J is TRBJ1-6 and V is TRBV9, with D uncertain. CDR1 is SGDLS, CDR2 YYNGEE, per germline. V lost 3 bases, J lost 8 bases, and 12 bases lay in between. The CDR3 covers 14 residues. This chain's CDR3 is CASSGPSEDSPLHF. CDR3 nucleotides: TGTGCCAGCAGCGGACCCTCAGAGGATTCACCCCTCCACTTT.

As DNA, the CDR3 is TGTGCCAGCAGCTTAGCGTGGCAGGGGAACACTGAAGCTTTCTTT. This codes for CASSLAWQGNTEAFF. The chain is built from TRBV11-1 and TRBJ1-1; possible D gene TRBD1, 5 bases. V was clipped by 0 bases and J by 1 base, with 9 bases between them. CDR1 is SGHAT, CDR2 FQDESV, per germline (reference sequence). This CDR3 comprises 15 residues.

J is TRBJ1-2 and V is TRBV6-1; possible D gene TRBD1, 5 bases. This CDR3 comprises 13 residues. Trimming shortened V by 2 bases and J by 8 bases, and 12 bases separated the two germline ends. The germline CDR1 and CDR2 sequences are MNHNS and SASEGT. CDR3 sequence reads: CASSESRGWGYTF. DNA for the CDR3: TGTGCCAGCAGTGAATCCCGGGGGTGGGGCTACACCTTC.

V gene TRBV30 combines with J gene TRBJ1-2; a weak D match, TRBD1 (5 bases). The germline V gene encodes CDR1 GTSNPN and CDR2 SVGIG (reference sequence). Trimming pared 5 bases from V and 1 base from J, leaving 8 bases between. The CDR3 has 12 residues. The CDR3 region is CAWQTDNYGYTF. CDR3 in DNA: TGTGCCTGGCAGACAGATAACTATGGCTACACCTTC.

The chain is built from TRBV5-1 and TRBJ2-7, with 8 bases fitting TRBD1. V lost 0 bases, J lost 3 bases, and 2 bases stayed unmatched. CDR1 is SGHRS, CDR2 YFSETQ, per germline. This CDR3 contains 14 residues. CDR3: CASSLDRGFYEQYF. The CDR3 coding sequence is TGCGCCAGCAGCTTGGACAGGGGGTTCTACGAGCAGTACTTC.

The genes are TRBV19 and TRBJ2-7; 8 bases align to TRBD1. The germline CDR1 and CDR2 sequences are LNHDA and SQIVND (reference sequence). V was clipped by 3 bases and J by 0 bases; unmatched bases: 19. The length of the CDR3 is 20 residues. In nucleotides, the CDR3 is TGTGCCAGTAGTATCCCTAGTTGGGACAGGTCCCGAACTAGCTCCTACGAGCAGTACTTC. Amino acids: CASSIPSWDRSRTSSYEQYF.

The V gene is TRBV5-8, the J gene TRBJ1-2; 10 nucleotides agree with TRBD1. Germline CDR1 is SGHTS and CDR2 is YDEGEE. J lost 4 bases, V lost 3 bases, and 6 bases had no gene match. The CDR3 has 15 amino acids. CDR3 coding DNA: TGTGCCAGCAGCTGGGGCGGGACAGGGGCCTATGGCTACACCTTC. This codes for CASSWGGTGAYGYTF.

The chain combines TRBV7-2 with TRBJ2-1; 7 positions agree with TRBD2. This CDR3 spans 15 amino acids. The V segment lost 2 bases and the J segment 8 bases; nucleotides outside the gene matches: 9. From germline, CDR1 is SGHTA and CDR2 FQGNSA. CDR3 in amino acids: CASSLLAGAPDEQFF. DNA for the CDR3: TGTGCCAGCAGCTTACTGGCGGGAGCCCCGGATGAGCAGTTCTTC.

There are a few counts of this clone. Here the CDR3 reads CASSQGARAEQYF. In nucleotides, the CDR3 is TGCGCCAGCAGCCAAGGCGCGAGGGCCGAGCAGTACTTC. The chain employs TRBV4-1 and TRBJ2-7; D is possibly TRBD2 (5 bases). This CDR3 spans 13 amino acids. The germline V and J ends were trimmed by 1 base and 6 bases, with 10 bases remaining between them. Germline V CDR1 and CDR2: MGHRA, YSYEKL.

The chain's CDR3 is CASSFGDRALNEQYF. The CDR3 nucleotides read TGTGCCAGCAGTTTTGGGGACAGGGCCTTAAACGAGCAGTACTTC. J is TRBJ2-7 and V is TRBV28; 9 bases agree with TRBD1. CDR1 and CDR2 from the germline V gene are MDHEN and SYDVKM. The CDR3 spans 15 residues. The V gene end was trimmed by 3 bases and the J gene end by 5 bases; junction bases not matched to a gene: 8.

The chain carries TRBV29-1 and TRBJ2-1; TRBD1 matches 12 bases. There are 14 residues in the CDR3. The V gene end was trimmed by 7 bases and the J gene end by 10 bases; junction bases not matched to a gene: 11. Germline lookup yields CDR1 SQVTM and CDR2 ANQGSEA. The CDR3: CSAGQGAGRGEQFF. CDR3 coding DNA: TGCAGCGCGGGACAGGGGGCAGGGCGCGGAGAGCAGTTCTTC.

This clone was recorded a few times. This chain links TRBV5-1 with TRBJ2-1, with 8 bases matching TRBD1. Germline lookup yields CDR1 SGHRS and CDR2 YFSETQ. The CDR3 is 15 amino acids. Trimming took 3 bases from V and 9 from J; bases not matched to a gene: 11. DNA of the CDR3: TGCGCCAGCAGCTCCCCCGGGACAGGTGACTTTGAGCAGTTCTTC. Residues: CASSSPGTGDFEQFF.

V is TRBV28 and J is TRBJ1-2; D gene uncertain. There are 12 residues in the CDR3. The germline gives CDR1 MDHEN, CDR2 SYDVKM. V was trimmed by 11 bases and J by 4 bases, leaving 14 bases between them. This chain's CDR3 is CAATVGSYGYTF. The CDR3 bases are TGTGCCGCCACGGTAGGGAGCTATGGCTACACCTTC.

The chain joins TRBV13 to TRBJ1-2; no clear D gene. CDR3 size: 12 residues. V was shortened by 7 bases and J by 4 bases, with 10 bases between the two germline ends. Per germline, CDR1 PRHDT and CDR2 FYEKMQ (reference sequence). This chain's CDR3 is CASTKTVYGYTF. In nucleotides, the CDR3 is TGTGCCAGCACCAAGACTGTCTATGGCTACACCTTC.

This chain joins TRBV27 and TRBJ2-1, with D perhaps matching TRBD2 (6 bases). Germline V gives CDR1 MNHEY, CDR2 SMNVEV (reference sequence). The CDR3 runs to 13 residues. V was pared by 6 bases and J by 3 bases, with 9 bases between. The CDR3 DNA follows: TGTGCCAGCAGGGCGGACTACTACAATGAGCAGTTCTTC. Translation: CASRADYYNEQFF.

This clone showed up just a few times. V gene TRBV9 combines with J gene TRBJ2-1, with 8 bases fitting TRBD2. With 7 bases clipped from V and 7 bases from J, the junction kept 13 bases outside the gene matches. This CDR3 region has 15 residues. CDR1 and CDR2 from the germline V gene are SGDLS and YYNGEE. CDR3 in DNA: TGTGCCAGCGGCCTCGGGGGGGGGCGAGGGAATGAGCAGTTCTTC. It encodes CASGLGGGRGNEQFF.

This clone showed up just a few times. This chain uses TRBV5-6 with TRBJ1-1, with TRBD1 as a possible D gene (5 bases). In germline, CDR1 is SGHDT, CDR2 YYEEEE. V was clipped by 4 bases and J by 7 bases, with 14 bases between them. The CDR3 runs 13 residues. CDR3 residues: CASSRRAHGEAFF. CDR3 nucleotide sequence: TGTGCCAGCAGCCGCAGGGCTCACGGTGAAGCTTTCTTT. Full variable domain (outside the CDR3, taken from reference TRBV5-6 and TRBJ1-1): DAGVTQSPTHLIKTRGQQVTLRCSPKSGHDTVSWYQQALGQGPQFIFQYYEEEERQRGNFPDRFSGHQFPNYSSELNVNALLLGDSALYLCASSRRAHGEAFFGQGTRLTVV.

This clone was observed once. The rearrangement uses TRBV27 and TRBJ1-5; D call uncertain. The CDR3 is 14 residues long. Trimming stripped 3 bases from V and 1 base from J, with 7 bases between. Germline CDR1 and CDR2: MNHEY and SMNVEV (reference sequence). Here the CDR3 DNA reads TGTGCCAGCAGTTTCACGGGGAGCAATCAGCCCCAGCATTTT. It codes for CASSFTGSNQPQHF.

The chain combines TRBV18 with TRBJ2-1, with TRBD1 matching 9 bases. The CDR3 runs to 14 residues. In germline, CDR1 is KGHSH, CDR2 LQKENI. Trimming cost V 1 base and J 7 bases; bases outside gene matches: 2. This chain's CDR3 is CASSPQTGGNEQFF. The CDR3 coding sequence is TGTGCCAGCTCACCACAGACAGGGGGAAATGAGCAGTTCTTC.

The rearrangement uses TRBV5-1 and TRBJ2-7; 8 bases map to TRBD1. Germline CDR1 reads SGHRS; CDR2 reads YFSETQ. This CDR3 has 15 amino acids. The V and J ends lost 4 bases and 0 bases, in that order; junction bases with no gene match: 6. CDR3 coding DNA: TGCGCCAGCAGCCCCAGGACAGGGAGCTCCTACGAGCAGTACTTC. Its translation: CASSPRTGSSYEQYF.

This clone has a handful of counts. The chain combines TRBV5-6 with TRBJ2-7; TRBD1 agrees at 11 bases. CDR1 is SGHDT, CDR2 YYEEEE, per germline. The CDR3 runs 15 residues. J gave up 3 bases and V 4 bases, and 6 bases lay outside the gene matches. CDR3 residues: CASSKDRGLRYEQYF. The CDR3 nucleotides are TGTGCCAGCAGCAAGGACAGGGGGCTTCGCTACGAGCAGTACTTC.

The chain employs TRBV4-1 and TRBJ2-5, with D possibly TRBD2 on 6 matching bases. The CDR3 is 16 amino acids. Trimming cost V 0 bases and J 3 bases, with 14 bases left between them. CDR1 and CDR2 (germline): MGHRA, YSYEKL. The CDR3 DNA follows: TGCGCCAGCAGCCAAGAACAACCGGGACTTAAAGAGACCCAGTACTTC. It codes for CASSQEQPGLKETQYF.

The chain uses TRBV27 and TRBJ2-7, with D possibly matching TRBD2 (6 bases). V was shortened by 6 bases and J by 6 bases, with 18 bases between the two germline ends. Germline V gene data show CDR1 as MNHEY and CDR2 as SMNVEV (reference sequence). The CDR3 runs 14 residues. Here the CDR3 DNA reads TGTGCCAGCAGGCGACCCGGGAGTGGTGGCGAGCAGTACTTC. This gives the protein CASRRPGSGGEQYF.